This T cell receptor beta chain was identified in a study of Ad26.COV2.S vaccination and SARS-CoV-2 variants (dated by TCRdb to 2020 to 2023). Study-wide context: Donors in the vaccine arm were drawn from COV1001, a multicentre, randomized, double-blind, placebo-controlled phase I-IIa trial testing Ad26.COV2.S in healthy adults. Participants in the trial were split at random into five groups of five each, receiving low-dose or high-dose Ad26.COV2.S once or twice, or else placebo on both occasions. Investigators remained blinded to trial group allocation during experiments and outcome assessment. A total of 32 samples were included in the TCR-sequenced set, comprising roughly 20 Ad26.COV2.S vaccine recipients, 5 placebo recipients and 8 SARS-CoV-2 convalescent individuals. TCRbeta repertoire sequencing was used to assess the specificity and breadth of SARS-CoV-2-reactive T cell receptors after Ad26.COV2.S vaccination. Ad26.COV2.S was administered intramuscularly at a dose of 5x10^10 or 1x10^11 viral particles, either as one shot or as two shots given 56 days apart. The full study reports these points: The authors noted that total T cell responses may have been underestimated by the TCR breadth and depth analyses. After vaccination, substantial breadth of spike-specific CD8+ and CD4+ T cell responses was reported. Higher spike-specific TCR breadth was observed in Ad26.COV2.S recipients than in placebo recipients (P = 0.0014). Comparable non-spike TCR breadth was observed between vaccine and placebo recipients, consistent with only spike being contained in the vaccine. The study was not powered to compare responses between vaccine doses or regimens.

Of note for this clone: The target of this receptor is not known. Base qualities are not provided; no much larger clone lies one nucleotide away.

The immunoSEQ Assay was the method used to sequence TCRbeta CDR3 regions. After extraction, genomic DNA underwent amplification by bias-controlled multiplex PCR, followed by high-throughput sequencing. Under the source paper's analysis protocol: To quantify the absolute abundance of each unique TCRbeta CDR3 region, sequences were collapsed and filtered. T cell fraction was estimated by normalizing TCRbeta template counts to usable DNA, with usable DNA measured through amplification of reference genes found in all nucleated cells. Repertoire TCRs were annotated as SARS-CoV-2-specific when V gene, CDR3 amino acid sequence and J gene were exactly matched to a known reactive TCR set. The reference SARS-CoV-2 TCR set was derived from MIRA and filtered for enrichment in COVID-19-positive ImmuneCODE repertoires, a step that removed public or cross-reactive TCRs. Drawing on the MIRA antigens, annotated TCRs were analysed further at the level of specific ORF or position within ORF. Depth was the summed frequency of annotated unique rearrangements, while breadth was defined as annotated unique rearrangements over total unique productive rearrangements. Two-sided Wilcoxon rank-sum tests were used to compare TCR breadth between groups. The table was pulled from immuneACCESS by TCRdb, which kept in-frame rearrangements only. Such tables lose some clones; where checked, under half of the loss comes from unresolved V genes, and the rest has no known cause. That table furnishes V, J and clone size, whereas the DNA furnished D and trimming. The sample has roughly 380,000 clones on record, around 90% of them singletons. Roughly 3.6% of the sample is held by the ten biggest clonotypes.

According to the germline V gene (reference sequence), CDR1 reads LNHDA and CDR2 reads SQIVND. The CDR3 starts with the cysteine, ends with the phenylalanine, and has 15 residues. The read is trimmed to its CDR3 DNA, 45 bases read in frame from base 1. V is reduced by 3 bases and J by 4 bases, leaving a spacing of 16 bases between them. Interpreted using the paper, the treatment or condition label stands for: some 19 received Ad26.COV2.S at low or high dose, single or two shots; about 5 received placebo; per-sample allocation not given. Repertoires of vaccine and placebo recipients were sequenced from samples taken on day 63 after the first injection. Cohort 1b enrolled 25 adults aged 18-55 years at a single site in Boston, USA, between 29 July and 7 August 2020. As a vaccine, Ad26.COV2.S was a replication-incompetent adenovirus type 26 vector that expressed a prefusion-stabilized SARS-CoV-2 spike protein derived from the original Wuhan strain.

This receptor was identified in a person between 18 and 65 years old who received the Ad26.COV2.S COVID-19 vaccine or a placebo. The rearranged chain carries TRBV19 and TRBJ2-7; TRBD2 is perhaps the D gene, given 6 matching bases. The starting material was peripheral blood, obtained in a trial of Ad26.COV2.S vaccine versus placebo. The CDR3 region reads CASSIGGTPLYEQYF. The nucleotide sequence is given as TGTGCCAGTAGTATCGGGGGAACCCCCCTTTACGAGCAGTACTTC.